This TCR beta chain comes out of a study of CD8+CD57+ T cells in acquired aplastic anemia. This clonotype was observed once. Its target is not known. Only patients with CD8+CD57+ cell expansion on flow cytometry were chosen for sequencing. General study results and limits: Between patients and controls, about 31 CD8+ CDR3 sequences were found in common.

Genomic DNA constituted the template upon which TCR beta VDJ and CDR3 profiling was performed. One entry per CDR3 protein, called by TCRdb with MiXCR from the reads. Among some 170,000 distinct CDR3 sequences, under 55% were seen once, and the ten largest hold 1.1%. Germline V gene sequence: CDR1 SGHVS, CDR2 FNYEAQ. The length of the CDR3 is 20 residues. V dropped 1 base and J dropped 0 bases, with 22 bases sitting between them. The sequence was collected from a human donor with aplastic anemia. V gene TRBV7-6 combines with J gene TRBJ1-3; the D gene is possibly TRBD1 (6 bases). The sequencing sample was made of sorted CD4+, CD8+, or CD8+CD57+ T cells (not recorded which) from PBMCs. The CDR3 spells CASSLVAGEEGNGSGNTIYF. The CDR3 coding sequence is TGTGCCAGCAGCTTAGTTGCAGGGGAGGAGGGGAACGGCTCTGGAAACACCATATATTTT.